This TCR beta chain was documented in a study of blood T cell repertoires in COVID-19. The CDR3 extends over 15 amino acids. The V gene lost 0 bases and the J gene lost 2 bases, with 11 bases spanning the gap. Looked up from germline, CDR1 is LNHNV and CDR2 is YYDKDF (reference sequence). Original analysis: Reference gene primer amplification yielded estimated nucleated cell counts. TCRdb's copy holds only in-frame clones and misses some; the assay was immunoSEQ multiplex PCR. D and trimming were read from the DNA, whereas the V and J calls and clone size are those reported in that table. The sample lists just over 300,000 clones, roughly 86% occurring once.

The J gene is TRBJ2-7, the V gene TRBV15; D perhaps matches TRBD1 (6 bases). This receptor was taken from a young woman with COVID-19, enrolled during active disease. The sample consisted of peripheral blood. The chain's CDR3 is CATSREPGQAYEQYF. In DNA, the CDR3 is TGTGCCACCAGCAGAGAGCCGGGACAAGCCTACGAGCAGTACTTC.